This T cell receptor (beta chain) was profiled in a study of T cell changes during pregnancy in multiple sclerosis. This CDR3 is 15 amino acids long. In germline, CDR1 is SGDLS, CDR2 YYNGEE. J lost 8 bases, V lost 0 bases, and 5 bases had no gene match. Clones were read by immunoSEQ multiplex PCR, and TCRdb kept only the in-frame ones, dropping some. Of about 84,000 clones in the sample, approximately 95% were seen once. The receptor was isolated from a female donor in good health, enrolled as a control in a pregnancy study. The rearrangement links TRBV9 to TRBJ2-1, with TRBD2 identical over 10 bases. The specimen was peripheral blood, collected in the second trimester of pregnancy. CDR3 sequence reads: CASSVEAGGWDEQFF. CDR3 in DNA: TGTGCCAGCAGCGTAGAAGCGGGAGGGTGGGATGAGCAGTTCTTC.